The subject of this entry is one T cell receptor beta chain. The data were taken from a study of cytomegalovirus exposure and HLA in healthy donors. The PCR had 60 Vbeta and 13 Jbeta primers. Using immunoSEQ multiplex PCR, the repertoire was profiled, and TCRdb retains in-frame clones only, with some absent. In the table there are around 130,000 clones, over 75% of which are singletons. V lost 3 bases and J lost 0, with 17 bases in between. Per the germline V gene, CDR1 is KGHSH and CDR2 is LQKENI. CDR3 length equals 17 residues. This chain joins TRBV18 and TRBJ1-2; TRBD1 is a possible D gene (5 bases). The TCR was taken from a man aged 30 to 39 in good health and CMV-seronegative. Sequenced sample: PBMCs. The CDR3 region is CASSPVLAGGSNYGYTF. CDR3 DNA: TGTGCCAGCTCACCTGTCCTTGCGGGGGGATCTAACTATGGCTACACCTTC.